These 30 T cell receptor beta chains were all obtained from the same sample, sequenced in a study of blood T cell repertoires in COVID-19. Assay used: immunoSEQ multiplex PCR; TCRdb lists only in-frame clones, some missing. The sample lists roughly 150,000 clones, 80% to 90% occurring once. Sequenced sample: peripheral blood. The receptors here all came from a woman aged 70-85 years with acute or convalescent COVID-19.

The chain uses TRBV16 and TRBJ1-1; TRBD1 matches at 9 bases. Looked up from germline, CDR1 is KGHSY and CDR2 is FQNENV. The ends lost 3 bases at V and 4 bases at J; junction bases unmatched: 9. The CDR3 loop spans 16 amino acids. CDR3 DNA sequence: TGTGCCAGCAGCCATGGGACAGGGTATGTTAGCACTGAAGCTTTCTTT. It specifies CASSHGTGYVSTEAFF.

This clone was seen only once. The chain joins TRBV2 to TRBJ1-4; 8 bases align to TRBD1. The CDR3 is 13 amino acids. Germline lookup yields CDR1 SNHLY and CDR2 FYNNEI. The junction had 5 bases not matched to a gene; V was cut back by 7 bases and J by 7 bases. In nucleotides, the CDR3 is TGTGCCAGCACGGGCAGGGGGCTTGAAAAACTGTTTTTT. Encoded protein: CASTGRGLEKLFF.

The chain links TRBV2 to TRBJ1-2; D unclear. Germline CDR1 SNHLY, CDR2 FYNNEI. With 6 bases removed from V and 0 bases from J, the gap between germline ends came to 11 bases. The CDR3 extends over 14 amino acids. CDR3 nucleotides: TGTGCCAGCAGGGAGAGTTCAACTAACTATGGCTACACCTTC. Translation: CASRESSTNYGYTF.

DNA of the CDR3: TGCAGTGCTAGTACTCAGGGGTCTGTATCTAATGAAAAACTGTTTTTT. Translation gives CSASTQGSVSNEKLFF. The genes are TRBV20-1 and TRBJ1-4; D might be TRBD1 (6 bases). The CDR3 runs to 16 residues. Deletions cut 3 bases from V and 3 bases from J, with 17 bases between. Germline V gene lookup returns CDR1 DFQATT and CDR2 SNEGSKA (reference sequence).

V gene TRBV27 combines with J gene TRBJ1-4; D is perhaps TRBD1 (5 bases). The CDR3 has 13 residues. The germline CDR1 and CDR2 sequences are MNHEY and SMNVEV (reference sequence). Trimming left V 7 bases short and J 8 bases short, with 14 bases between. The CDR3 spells CASTGGVREKLFF. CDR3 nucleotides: TGTGCCAGCACCGGGGGGGTTCGCGAAAAACTGTTTTTT.

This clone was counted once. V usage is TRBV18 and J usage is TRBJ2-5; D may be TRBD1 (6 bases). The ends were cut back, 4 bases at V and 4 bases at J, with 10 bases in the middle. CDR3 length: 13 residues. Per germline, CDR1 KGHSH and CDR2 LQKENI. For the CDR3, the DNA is TGTGCCAGCTCACTCGGACAGACAGAGACCCAGTACTTC. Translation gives CASSLGQTETQYF.

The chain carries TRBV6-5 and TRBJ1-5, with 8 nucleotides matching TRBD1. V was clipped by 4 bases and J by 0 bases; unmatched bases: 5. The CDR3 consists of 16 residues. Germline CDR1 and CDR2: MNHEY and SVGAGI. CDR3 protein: CASSLRTGNSNQPQHF. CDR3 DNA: TGTGCCAGCAGTTTGCGGACAGGGAATAGCAATCAGCCCCAGCATTTT.

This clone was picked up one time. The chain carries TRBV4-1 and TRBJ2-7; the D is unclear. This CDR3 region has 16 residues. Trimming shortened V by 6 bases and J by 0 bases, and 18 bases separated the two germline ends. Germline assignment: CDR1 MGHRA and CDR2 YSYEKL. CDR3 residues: CASRATLSGNSYEQYF. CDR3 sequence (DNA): TGCGCCAGCAGAGCCACGTTGTCAGGAAACTCCTACGAGCAGTACTTC.

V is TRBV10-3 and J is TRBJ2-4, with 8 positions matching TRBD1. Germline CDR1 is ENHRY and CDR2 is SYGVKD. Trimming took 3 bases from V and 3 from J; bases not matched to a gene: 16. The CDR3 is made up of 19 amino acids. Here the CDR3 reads CAISDPQNGAGGRKNIQYF. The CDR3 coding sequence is TGTGCCATCAGTGACCCCCAAAACGGGGCAGGGGGCCGCAAAAACATTCAGTACTTC.

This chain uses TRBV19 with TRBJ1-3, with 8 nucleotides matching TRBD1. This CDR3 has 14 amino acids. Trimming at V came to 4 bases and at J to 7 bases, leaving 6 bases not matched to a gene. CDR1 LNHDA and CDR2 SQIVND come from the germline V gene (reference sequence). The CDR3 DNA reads TGTGCCAGTAGTACTCGGGACAGGTGGAACACCATATATTTT. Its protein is CASSTRDRWNTIYF.

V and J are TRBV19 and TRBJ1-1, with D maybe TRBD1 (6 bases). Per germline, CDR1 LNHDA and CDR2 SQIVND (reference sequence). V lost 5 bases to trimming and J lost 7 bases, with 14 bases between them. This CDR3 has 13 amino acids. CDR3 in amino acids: CASSFLGQIEAFF. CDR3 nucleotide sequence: TGTGCCAGTAGTTTCCTAGGACAGATTGAAGCTTTCTTT. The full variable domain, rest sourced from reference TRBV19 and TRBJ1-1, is DGGITQSPKYLFRKEGQNVTLSCEQNLNHDAMYWYRQDPGQGLRLIYYSQIVNDFQKGDIAEGYSVSREKKESFPLTVTSAQKNPTAFYLCASSFLGQIEAFFGQGTRLTVV.

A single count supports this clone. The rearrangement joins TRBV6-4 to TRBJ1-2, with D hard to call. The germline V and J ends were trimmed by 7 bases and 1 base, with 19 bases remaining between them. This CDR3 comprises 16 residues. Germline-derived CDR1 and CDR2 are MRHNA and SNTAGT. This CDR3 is CASTSELRCFNYGYTF. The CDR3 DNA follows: TGTGCCAGCACCTCGGAGCTCCGGTGCTTTAACTATGGCTACACCTTC.

Here the CDR3 DNA reads TGTGCCAGCAGTTACGGGCCGTCGTTTGCATATGGCTACACCTTC. Encoded protein: CASSYGPSFAYGYTF. This chain joins TRBV6-5 and TRBJ1-2; the D is unclear. V shed 2 bases and J shed 5 bases, with 15 bases lying between them. The CDR3 extends over 15 amino acids. Germline V gives CDR1 MNHEY, CDR2 SVGAGI.

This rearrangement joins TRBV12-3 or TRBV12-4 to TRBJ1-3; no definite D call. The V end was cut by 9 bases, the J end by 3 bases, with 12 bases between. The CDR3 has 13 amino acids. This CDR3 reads CASRRASGNTIYF. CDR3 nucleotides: TGTGCCAGTCGGAGGGCGAGTGGAAACACCATATATTTT.

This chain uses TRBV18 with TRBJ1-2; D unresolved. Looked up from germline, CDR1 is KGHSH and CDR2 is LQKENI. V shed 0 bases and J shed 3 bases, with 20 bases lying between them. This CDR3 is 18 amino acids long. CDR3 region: CASSPPLGGGNGDYGYTF. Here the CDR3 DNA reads TGTGCCAGCTCACCACCCTTGGGTGGAGGAAACGGTGACTATGGCTACACCTTC.

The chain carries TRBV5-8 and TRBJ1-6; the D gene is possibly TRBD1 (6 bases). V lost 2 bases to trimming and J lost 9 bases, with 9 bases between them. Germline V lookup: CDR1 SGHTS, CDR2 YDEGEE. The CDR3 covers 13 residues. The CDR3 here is CASSLRGGSPLHF. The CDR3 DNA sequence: TGTGCCAGCAGCTTAAGGGGGGGTTCACCCCTCCACTTT.

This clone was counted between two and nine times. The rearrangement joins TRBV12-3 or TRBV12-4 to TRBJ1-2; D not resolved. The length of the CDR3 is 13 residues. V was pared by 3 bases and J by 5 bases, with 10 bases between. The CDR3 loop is CASSLARGYGYTF. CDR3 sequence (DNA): TGTGCCAGCAGTTTGGCCCGAGGTTATGGCTACACCTTC.

This CDR3 reads CASSPQWEGGELFF. The CDR3, as DNA: TGTGCCAGCAGCCCGCAGTGGGAGGGCGGGGAGCTGTTTTTT. The J gene is TRBJ2-2, the V gene TRBV5-5; 7 nucleotides align to TRBD2. Unmatched junction bases numbered 7, after V lost 4 bases and J lost 7 bases. This CDR3 is 14 amino acids long. Germline-derived CDR1 and CDR2 are SGHKS and YYEKEE (reference sequence).

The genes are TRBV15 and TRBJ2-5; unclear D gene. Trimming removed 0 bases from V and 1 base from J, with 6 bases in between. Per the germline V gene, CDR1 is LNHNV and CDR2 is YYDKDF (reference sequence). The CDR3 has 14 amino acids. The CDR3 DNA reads TGTGCCACCAGCAGAGATAGCCGCCAAGAGACCCAGTACTTC. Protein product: CATSRDSRQETQYF.

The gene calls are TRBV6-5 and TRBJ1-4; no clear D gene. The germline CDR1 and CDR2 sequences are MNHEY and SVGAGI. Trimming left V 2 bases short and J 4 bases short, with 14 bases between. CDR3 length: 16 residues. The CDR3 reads CASSYGTGVDNEKLFF. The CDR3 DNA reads TGTGCCAGCAGTTACGGAACCGGGGTCGATAATGAAAAACTGTTTTTT.

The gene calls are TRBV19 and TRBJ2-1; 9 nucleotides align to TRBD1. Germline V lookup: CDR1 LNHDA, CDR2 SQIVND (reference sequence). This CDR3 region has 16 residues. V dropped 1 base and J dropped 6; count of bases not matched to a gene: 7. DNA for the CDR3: TGTGCCAGTAGTATAGGGGGGACAGGGCCCTTCAATGAGCAGTTCTTC. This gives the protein CASSIGGTGPFNEQFF.

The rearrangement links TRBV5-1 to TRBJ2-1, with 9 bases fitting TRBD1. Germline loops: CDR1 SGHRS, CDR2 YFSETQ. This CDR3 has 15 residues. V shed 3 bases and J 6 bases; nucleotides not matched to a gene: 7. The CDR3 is CASSSGTGSFNEQFF. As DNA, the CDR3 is TGCGCCAGCAGCTCCGGGACAGGGAGTTTCAATGAGCAGTTCTTC.

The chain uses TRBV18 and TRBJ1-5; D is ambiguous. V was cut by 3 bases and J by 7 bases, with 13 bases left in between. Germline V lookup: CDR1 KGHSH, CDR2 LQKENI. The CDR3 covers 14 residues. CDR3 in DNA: TGTGCCAGCTCACCCGAGGCGAGTCTCCAGCCCCAGCATTTT. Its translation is CASSPEASLQPQHF.

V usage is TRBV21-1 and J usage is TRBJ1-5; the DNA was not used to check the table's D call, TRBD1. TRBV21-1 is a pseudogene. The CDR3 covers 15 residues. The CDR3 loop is CASSPQGLGNQPQHF. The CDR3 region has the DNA TGTGCCAGCAGCCCACAGGGGTTGGGCAATCAGCCCCAGCATTTT.

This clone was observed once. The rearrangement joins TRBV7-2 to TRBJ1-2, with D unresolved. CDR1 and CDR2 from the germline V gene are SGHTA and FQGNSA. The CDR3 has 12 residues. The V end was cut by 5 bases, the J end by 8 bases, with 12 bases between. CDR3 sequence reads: CASSQERRGYTF. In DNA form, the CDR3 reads TGTGCCAGCAGCCAGGAGCGGCGGGGCTACACCTTC.

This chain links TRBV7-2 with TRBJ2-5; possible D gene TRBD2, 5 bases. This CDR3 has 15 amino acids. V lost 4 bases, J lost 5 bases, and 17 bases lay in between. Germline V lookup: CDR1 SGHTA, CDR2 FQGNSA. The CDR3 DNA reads TGTGCCAGCAGCTCGGACCCGGGAAGAGGGGAGACCCAGTACTTC. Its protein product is CASSSDPGRGETQYF.

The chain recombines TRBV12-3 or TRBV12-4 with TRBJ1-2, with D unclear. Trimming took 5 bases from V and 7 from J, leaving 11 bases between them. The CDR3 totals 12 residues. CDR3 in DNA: TGTGCCAGCAGTCGCCTGAGGTCTGGCTACACCTTC. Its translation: CASSRLRSGYTF.

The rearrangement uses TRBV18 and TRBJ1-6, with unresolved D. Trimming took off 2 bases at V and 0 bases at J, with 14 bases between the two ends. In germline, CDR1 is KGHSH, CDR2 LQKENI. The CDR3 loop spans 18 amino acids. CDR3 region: CASSPTQREGSYNSPLHF. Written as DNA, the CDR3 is TGTGCCAGCTCACCAACCCAACGGGAGGGCTCCTATAATTCACCCCTCCACTTT.

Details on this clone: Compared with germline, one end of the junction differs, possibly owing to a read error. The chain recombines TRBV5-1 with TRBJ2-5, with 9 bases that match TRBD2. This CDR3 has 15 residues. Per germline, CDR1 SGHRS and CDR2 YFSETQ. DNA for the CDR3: TGCGCCCGCAGGCAGGGCGGCGGGGGGGTCGAGACCCAGTACTTC. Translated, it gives CARRQGGGGVETQYF.

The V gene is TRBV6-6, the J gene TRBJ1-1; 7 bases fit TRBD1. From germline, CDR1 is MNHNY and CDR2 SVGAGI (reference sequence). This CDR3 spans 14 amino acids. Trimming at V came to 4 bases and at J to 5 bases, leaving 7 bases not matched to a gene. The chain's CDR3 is CASSSAGGMTEAFF. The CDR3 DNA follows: TGTGCCAGCAGTTCCGCAGGGGGGATGACTGAAGCTTTCTTT.